A single sample is the source of the 11 T cell receptor beta chains below, sequenced in a study of Ad26.COV2.S vaccination and SARS-CoV-2 variants. Treatment reported: over 15 received Ad26.COV2.S at low or high dose, single or two shots; about 5 received placebo; per-sample allocation not given. Day 63 after the first injection of vaccine or placebo was the sampling time. The method was immunoSEQ multiplex PCR; TCRdb's version includes in-frame clones alone and lacks a portion of them. The sample records 350,000 to 400,000 clones, less than 90% being singletons. The source material was peripheral blood, sampled in a trial of Ad26.COV2.S vaccine versus placebo. These receptors were collected from a person between 18 and 59 years old who received the Ad26.COV2.S COVID-19 vaccine or a placebo.

The V gene is TRBV7-6, the J gene TRBJ2-2; 14 nucleotides match TRBD2. The CDR3 loop spans 16 amino acids. From germline, CDR1 is SGHVS and CDR2 FNYEAQ. V shed 4 bases, J shed 6 bases, and the junction held 4 bases outside the gene matches. CDR3 in amino acids: CASSSGTSGGAGELFF. The DNA of the CDR3 is TGTGCCAGCAGCTCCGGGACTAGCGGGGGTGCCGGGGAGCTGTTTTTT.

The chain is built from TRBV19 and TRBJ1-1; TRBD1 aligns across 9 bases. The CDR3 loop spans 14 amino acids. CDR1 and CDR2 from the germline V gene are LNHDA and SQIVND (reference sequence). V dropped 3 bases and J dropped 8; count of bases not matched to a gene: 7. The CDR3 bases are TGTGCCAGTAGTATGGGATCCGGGACAGGGGAAGCTTTCTTT. Amino acid sequence: CASSMGSGTGEAFF.

This clone was seen only once. The chain employs TRBV4-1 and TRBJ2-3; the match to TRBD1 covers 7 bases. The CDR3 has 18 amino acids. J gave up 5 bases and V 4 bases, and 18 bases lay outside the gene matches. Per the germline V gene, CDR1 is MGHRA and CDR2 is YSYEKL. CDR3 loop: CASSRIAFDRAKGDTQYF. The CDR3 DNA follows: TGCGCCAGCAGCCGGATAGCATTCGACAGGGCGAAAGGAGATACGCAGTATTTT.

V gene TRBV18 combines with J gene TRBJ2-1, with 8 bases that match TRBD2. The trim removed 5 bases at V and 9 bases at J, leaving 9 bases unmatched. CDR1 and CDR2 from the germline V gene are KGHSH and LQKENI. The length of the CDR3 is 14 residues. The CDR3 protein is CASSTGVAGLEQFF. CDR3 nucleotide sequence: TGTGCCAGCTCAACCGGGGTAGCGGGGCTTGAGCAGTTCTTC.

This chain joins TRBV6-2 or TRBV6-3 and TRBJ2-5; D is perhaps TRBD2 (6 bases). The CDR3 spans 16 residues. Trimming took 2 bases from V and 4 from J, leaving 17 bases between them. Germline V gives CDR1 MNHEY, CDR2 SVGEGT. CDR3 region: CASSYDGGAGSETQYF. In DNA form, the CDR3 reads TGTGCCAGCAGTTACGACGGAGGGGCAGGGTCAGAGACCCAGTACTTC.

The chain joins TRBV7-9 to TRBJ1-2; D call uncertain. The germline V gene has CDR1 SEHNR and CDR2 FQNEAQ (reference sequence). This CDR3 region has 12 residues. V shed 0 bases and J shed 8 bases, with 7 bases lying between them. The CDR3 DNA is TGTGCCAGCAGCTTAGCGGCTGGGGGCTACACCTTC. Amino acid sequence: CASSLAAGGYTF.

CDR3 loop: CASSFEGLGNQPQHF. CDR3 coding DNA: TGTGCCAGCAGCTTTGAGGGCCTAGGGAATCAGCCCCAGCATTTT. The V and J genes are TRBV7-2 and TRBJ1-5; no firm D call. V dropped 3 bases and J dropped 4 bases, with 13 bases sitting between them. Germline CDR1 and CDR2: SGHTA and FQGNSA. The CDR3 is 15 residues long.

This chain links TRBV29-1 with TRBJ1-1, with D perhaps matching TRBD1 (6 bases). The V gene lost 6 bases and the J gene lost 0 bases, with 11 bases spanning the gap. The CDR3 runs to 13 residues. CDR1 SQVTM and CDR2 ANQGSEA come from the germline V gene. The CDR3 loop reads CSVTGHLNTEAFF. CDR3 bases: TGCAGCGTAACGGGACACCTGAACACTGAAGCTTTCTTT.

This rearrangement joins TRBV6-6 to TRBJ1-2; D ambiguous. Germline V gene sequence: CDR1 MNHNY, CDR2 SVGAGI (reference sequence). There are 15 residues in the CDR3. V dropped 2 bases and J dropped 4 bases, with 14 bases sitting between them. The CDR3 DNA follows: TGTGCCAGCAGTTACAGCCTGGAACTCCCCTATGGCTACACCTTC. This sequence encodes CASSYSLELPYGYTF.

This chain joins TRBV2 and TRBJ2-1; D call uncertain. Looked up from germline, CDR1 is SNHLY and CDR2 is FYNNEI. V lost 6 bases, J lost 2 bases, and 11 bases lay in between. This CDR3 region has 14 residues. This chain's CDR3 is CASRAQITYNEQFF. For the CDR3, the DNA is TGTGCCAGCAGGGCGCAGATCACCTACAATGAGCAGTTCTTC.

This chain links TRBV2 with TRBJ1-3, with 8 bases lining up with TRBD1. V lost 6 bases, J lost 3 bases, and 4 bases stayed unmatched. This CDR3 comprises 14 residues. CDR1 is SNHLY and CDR2 is FYNNEI in the germline V gene. The CDR3 nucleotides read TGTGCCAGCAGCCAGGACAGGGTTGGAAACACCATATATTTT. This codes for CASSQDRVGNTIYF.